The clone carrying this TCR beta chain has ten or more counts. Its antigen is undetermined. The data derive from a study of beta chain features in type 1 diabetes. Reverse transcription of all isolated RNA meant that expressed TCRB transcripts were sequenced. The data were produced by immunoSEQ multiplex PCR, yet TCRdb's version contains in-frame clones alone and is incomplete. The data hold around 180,000 clones, with approximately 8.1% observed a single time. Germline lookup yields CDR1 MGHRA and CDR2 YSYEKL. This CDR3 region has 15 residues. V shed 6 bases and J shed 0 bases, with 12 bases lying between them. Study-level points and caveats: Among all four CD4+ subsets, Type 1 diabetes patients had TCRB CDR3s that were moderately but significantly shorter.

The specimen was central memory CD4+ T cells from blood. The V gene is TRBV4-1, the J gene TRBJ1-5, with D perhaps TRBD1 (6 bases). The source is a woman in her thirties or forties with type 1 diabetes. The CDR3 nucleotides are TGCGCCAGCAGGGGGACATTTATTAGCAATCAGCCCCAGCATTTT. Translated: CASRGTFISNQPQHF.